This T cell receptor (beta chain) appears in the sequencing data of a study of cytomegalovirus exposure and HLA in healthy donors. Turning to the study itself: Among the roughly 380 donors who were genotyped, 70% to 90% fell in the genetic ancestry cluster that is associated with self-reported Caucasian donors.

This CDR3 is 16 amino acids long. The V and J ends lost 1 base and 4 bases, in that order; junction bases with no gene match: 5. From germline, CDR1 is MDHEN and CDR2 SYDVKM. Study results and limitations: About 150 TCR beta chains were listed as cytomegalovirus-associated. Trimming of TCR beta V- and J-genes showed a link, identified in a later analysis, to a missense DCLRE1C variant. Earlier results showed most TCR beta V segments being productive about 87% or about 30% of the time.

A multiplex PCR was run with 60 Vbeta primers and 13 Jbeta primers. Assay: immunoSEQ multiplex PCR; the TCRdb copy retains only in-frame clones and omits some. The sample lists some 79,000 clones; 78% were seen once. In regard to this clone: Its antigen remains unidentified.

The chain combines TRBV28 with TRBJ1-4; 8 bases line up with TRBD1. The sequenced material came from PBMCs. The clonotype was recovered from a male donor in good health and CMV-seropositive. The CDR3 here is CASSLYRGGINEKLFF. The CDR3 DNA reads TGTGCCAGCAGTTTATACAGGGGGGGGATTAATGAAAAACTGTTTTTT. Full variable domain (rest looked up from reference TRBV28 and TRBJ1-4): DVKVTQSSRYLVKRTGEKVFLECVQDMDHENMFWYRQDPGLGLRLIYFSYDVKMKEKGDIPEGYSVSREKKERFSLILESASTNQTSMYLCASSLYRGGINEKLFFGSGTQLSVL.